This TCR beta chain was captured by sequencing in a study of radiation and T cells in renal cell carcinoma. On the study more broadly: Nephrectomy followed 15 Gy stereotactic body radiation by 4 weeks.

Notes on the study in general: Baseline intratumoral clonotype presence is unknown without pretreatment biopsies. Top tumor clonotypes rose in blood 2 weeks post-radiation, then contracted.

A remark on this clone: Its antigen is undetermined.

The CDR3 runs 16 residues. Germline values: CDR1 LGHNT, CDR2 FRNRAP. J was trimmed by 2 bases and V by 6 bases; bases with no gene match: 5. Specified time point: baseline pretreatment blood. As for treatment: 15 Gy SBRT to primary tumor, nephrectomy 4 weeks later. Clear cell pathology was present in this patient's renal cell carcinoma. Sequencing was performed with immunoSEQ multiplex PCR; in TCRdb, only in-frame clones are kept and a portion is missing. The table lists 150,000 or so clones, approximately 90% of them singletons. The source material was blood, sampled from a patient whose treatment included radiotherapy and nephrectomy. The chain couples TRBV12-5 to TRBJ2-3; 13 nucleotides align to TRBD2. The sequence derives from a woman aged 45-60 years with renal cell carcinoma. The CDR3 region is CASGQLAGGHTDTQYF. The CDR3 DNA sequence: TGTGCTAGTGGCCAACTAGCGGGGGGGCACACAGATACGCAGTATTTT.